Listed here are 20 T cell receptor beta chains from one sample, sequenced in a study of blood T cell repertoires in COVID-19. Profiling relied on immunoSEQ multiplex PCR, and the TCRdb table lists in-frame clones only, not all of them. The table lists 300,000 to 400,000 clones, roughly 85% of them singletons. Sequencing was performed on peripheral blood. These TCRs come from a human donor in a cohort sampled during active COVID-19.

The CDR3 sequence is CASSLQGTGNTEAFF. CDR3 DNA: TGCGCCAGCAGCTTGCAGGGGACAGGTAACACTGAAGCTTTCTTT. The chain uses TRBV5-1 and TRBJ1-1; 8 positions agree with TRBD1. Germline V gene data show CDR1 as SGHRS and CDR2 as YFSETQ. The J segment lost 2 bases and the V segment lost 1 base, leaving 4 bases of the junction unmatched. The CDR3 length is 15 residues.

In DNA, the CDR3 is TGCGCCAGCACGTCCAGGGCCGGGTCCTACGAGCAGTACTTC. Translation gives CASTSRAGSYEQYF. The genes are TRBV5-1 and TRBJ2-7, with D possibly TRBD1 on 5 matching bases. This CDR3 has 14 amino acids. Germline CDR1 SGHRS, CDR2 YFSETQ. Trimming stripped 6 bases from V and 1 base from J, with 14 bases between.

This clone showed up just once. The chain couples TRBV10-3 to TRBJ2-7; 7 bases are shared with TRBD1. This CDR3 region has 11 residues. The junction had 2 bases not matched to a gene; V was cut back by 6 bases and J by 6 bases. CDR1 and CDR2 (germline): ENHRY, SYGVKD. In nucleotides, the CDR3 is TGTGCCATCAGGACAGGGCGCGAGCAGTACTTC. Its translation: CAIRTGREQYF.

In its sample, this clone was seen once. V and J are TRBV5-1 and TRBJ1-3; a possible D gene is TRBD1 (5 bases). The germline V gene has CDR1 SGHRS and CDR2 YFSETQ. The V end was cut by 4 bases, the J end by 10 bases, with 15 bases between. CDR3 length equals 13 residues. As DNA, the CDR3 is TGCGCCAGCAGCGGCAGGGATAAGGAAACCATATATTTT. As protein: CASSGRDKETIYF.

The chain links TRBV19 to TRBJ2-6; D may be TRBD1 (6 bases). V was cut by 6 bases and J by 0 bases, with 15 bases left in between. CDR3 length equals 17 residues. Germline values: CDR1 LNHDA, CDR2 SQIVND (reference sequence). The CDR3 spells CASRKDGDNSGANVLTF. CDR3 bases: TGTGCCAGTAGGAAAGACGGGGACAACTCTGGGGCCAACGTCCTGACTTTC.

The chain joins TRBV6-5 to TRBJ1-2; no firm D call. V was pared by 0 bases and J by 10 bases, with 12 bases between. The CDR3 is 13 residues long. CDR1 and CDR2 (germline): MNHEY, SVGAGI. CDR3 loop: CASSYSRIATYTF. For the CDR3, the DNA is TGTGCCAGCAGTTACTCCCGGATAGCCACCTACACCTTC.

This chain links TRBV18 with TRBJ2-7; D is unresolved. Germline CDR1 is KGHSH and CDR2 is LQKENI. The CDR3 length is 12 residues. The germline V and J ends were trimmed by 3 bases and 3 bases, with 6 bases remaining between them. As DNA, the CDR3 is TGTGCCAGCTCACCCCAGGTCTACGAGCAGTACTTC. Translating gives CASSPQVYEQYF. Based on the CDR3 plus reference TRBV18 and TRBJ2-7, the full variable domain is NAGVMQNPRHLVRRRGQEARLRCSPMKGHSHVYWYRQLPEEGLKFMVYLQKENIIDESGMPKERFSAEFPKEGPSILRIQQVVRGDSAAYFCASSPQVYEQYFGPGTRLTVT.

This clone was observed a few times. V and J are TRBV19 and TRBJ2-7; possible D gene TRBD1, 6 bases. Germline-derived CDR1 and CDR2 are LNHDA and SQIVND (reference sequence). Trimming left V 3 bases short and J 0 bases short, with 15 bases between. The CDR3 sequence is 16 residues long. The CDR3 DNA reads TGTGCCAGTAGTATTAGGGACACAGAGAGCTCCTACGAGCAGTACTTC. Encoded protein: CASSIRDTESSYEQYF.

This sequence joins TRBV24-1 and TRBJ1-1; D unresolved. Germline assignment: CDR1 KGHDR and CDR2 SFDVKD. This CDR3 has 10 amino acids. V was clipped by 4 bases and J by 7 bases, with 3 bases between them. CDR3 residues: CATSEYEAFF. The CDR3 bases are TGTGCCACCAGTGAGTATGAAGCTTTCTTT.

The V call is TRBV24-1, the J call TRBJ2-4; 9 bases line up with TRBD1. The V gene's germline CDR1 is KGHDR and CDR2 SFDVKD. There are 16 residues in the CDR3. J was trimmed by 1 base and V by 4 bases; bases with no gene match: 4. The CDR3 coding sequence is TGTGCCACCAGTGAGGGGACAGGGAAGGCCAAAAACATTCAGTACTTC. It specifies CATSEGTGKAKNIQYF.

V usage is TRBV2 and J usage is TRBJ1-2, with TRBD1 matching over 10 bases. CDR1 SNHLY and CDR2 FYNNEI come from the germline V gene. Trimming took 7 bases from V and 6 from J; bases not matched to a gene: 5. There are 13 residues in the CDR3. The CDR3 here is CASTVDRGNGYTF. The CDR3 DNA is TGTGCCAGCACCGTGGACAGGGGGAATGGCTACACCTTC. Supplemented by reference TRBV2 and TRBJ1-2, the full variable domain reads EPEVTQTPSHQVTQMGQEVILRCVPISNHLYFYWYRQILGQKVEFLVSFYNNEISEKSEIFDDQFSVERPDGSNFTLKIRSTKLEDSAMYFCASTVDRGNGYTFGSGTRLTVV.

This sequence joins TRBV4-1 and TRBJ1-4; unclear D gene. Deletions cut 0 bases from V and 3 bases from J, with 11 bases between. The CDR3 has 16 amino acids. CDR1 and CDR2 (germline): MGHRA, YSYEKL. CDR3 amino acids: CASSQDRRVANEKLFF. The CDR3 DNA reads TGCGCCAGCAGCCAAGATAGGCGGGTCGCTAATGAAAAACTGTTTTTT.

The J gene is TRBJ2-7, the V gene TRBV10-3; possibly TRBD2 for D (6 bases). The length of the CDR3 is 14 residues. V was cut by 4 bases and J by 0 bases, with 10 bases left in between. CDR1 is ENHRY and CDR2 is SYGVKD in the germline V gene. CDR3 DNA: TGTGCCATCAGTGGTGCGGGAAGCTCCTACGAGCAGTACTTC. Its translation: CAISGAGSSYEQYF.

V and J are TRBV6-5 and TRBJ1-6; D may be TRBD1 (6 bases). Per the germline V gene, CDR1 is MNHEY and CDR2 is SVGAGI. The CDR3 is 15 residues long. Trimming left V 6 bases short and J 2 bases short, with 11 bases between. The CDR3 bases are TGTGCCAGCAGCCTAACAGGGACCTATAATTCACCCCTCCACTTT. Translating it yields CASSLTGTYNSPLHF.

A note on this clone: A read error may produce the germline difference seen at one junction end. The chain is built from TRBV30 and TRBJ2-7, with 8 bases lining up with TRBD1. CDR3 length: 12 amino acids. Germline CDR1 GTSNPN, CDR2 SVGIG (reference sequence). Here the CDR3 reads CAWRDRVYGQYF. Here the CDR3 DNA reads TGTGCCTGGAGGGACAGGGTGTACGGGCAGTACTTC.

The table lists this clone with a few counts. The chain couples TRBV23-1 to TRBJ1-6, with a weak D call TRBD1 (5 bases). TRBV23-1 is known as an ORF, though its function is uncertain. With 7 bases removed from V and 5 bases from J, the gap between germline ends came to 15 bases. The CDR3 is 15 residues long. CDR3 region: CASIRGTDNNSPLHF. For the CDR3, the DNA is TGCGCCAGCATCCGGGGGACGGACAATAATTCACCCCTCCACTTT.

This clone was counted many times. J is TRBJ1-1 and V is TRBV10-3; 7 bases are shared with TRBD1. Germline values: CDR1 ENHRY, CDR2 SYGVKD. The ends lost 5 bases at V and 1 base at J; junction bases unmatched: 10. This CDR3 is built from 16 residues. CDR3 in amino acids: CAISPNRGARNTEAFF. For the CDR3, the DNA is TGTGCCATCAGTCCGAACAGGGGCGCGAGGAACACTGAAGCTTTCTTT.

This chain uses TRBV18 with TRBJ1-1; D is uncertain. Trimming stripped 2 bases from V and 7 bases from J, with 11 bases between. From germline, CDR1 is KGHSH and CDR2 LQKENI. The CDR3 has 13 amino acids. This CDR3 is CASSPIAGIEAFF. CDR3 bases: TGTGCCAGCTCACCAATTGCGGGGATTGAAGCTTTCTTT.

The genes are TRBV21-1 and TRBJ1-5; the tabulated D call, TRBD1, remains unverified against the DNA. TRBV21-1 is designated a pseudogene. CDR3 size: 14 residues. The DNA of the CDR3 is TGTGCCAGCAGCAGCAGGGGGCAGATTCAGCCCCAGCATTTT. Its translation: CASSSRGQIQPQHF.

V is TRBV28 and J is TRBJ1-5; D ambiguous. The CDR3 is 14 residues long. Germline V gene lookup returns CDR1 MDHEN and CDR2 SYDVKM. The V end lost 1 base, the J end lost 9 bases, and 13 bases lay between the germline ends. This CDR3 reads CASSLSSRGRPQHF. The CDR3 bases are TGTGCCAGCAGTTTATCCTCCCGAGGGCGGCCCCAGCATTTT.